A single sample gave rise to the 3 T cell receptor beta chains below, sequenced in a study of cytomegalovirus exposure and HLA in healthy donors. Profiled with immunoSEQ multiplex PCR; TCRdb holds only in-frame clones, not every one. Among tens of thousands of clones, approximately 90% were seen once, and the ten largest hold 3.8%. The specimen was PBMCs. These TCRs come from a woman aged 18-30 years in good health and CMV-seropositive.

V and J are TRBV6-5 and TRBJ1-4; D is ambiguous. Trimming stripped 6 bases from V and 0 bases from J, with 11 bases between. The CDR3 has 15 amino acids. CDR1 and CDR2 from the germline V gene are MNHEY and SVGAGI. The CDR3 coding sequence is TGTGCCAGCAGCTTCACCCGGGCAACTAATGAAAAACTGTTTTTT. Translation gives CASSFTRATNEKLFF.

V is TRBV7-2 and J is TRBJ2-7; weak D call: TRBD2 (5 bases). The CDR3 runs 15 residues. Trimming left V 1 base short and J 0 bases short, with 10 bases between. The germline V gene encodes CDR1 SGHTA and CDR2 FQGNSA. The CDR3 region is CASSLGRATSYEQYF. The CDR3, as DNA: TGTGCCAGCAGCTTAGGGCGGGCGACCTCCTACGAGCAGTACTTC.

The gene calls are TRBV11-2 and TRBJ2-6; a possible D gene is TRBD1 (6 bases). Germline-derived CDR1 and CDR2 are SGHAT and FQNNGV. V was shortened by 3 bases and J by 1 base, with 16 bases between the two germline ends. The CDR3 is 18 amino acids. CDR3 DNA: TGTGCCAGCAGCTTTTGGGACACGTATAGGTCTGGGGCCAACGTCCTGACTTTC. It is translated as CASSFWDTYRSGANVLTF. The entire variable domain, with the rest obtained from reference TRBV11-2 and TRBJ2-6, is as follows: EAGVAQSPRYKIIEKRQSVAFWCNPISGHATLYWYQQILGQGPKLLIQFQNNGVVDDSQLPKDRFSAERLKGVDSTLKIQPAKLEDSAVYLCASSFWDTYRSGANVLTFGAGSRLTVL.